Below are 30 T cell receptor beta chains sequenced from a single sample in a study of naive and memory T cell subsets. Ligated cDNA underwent four rounds of PCR with nested alpha and beta constant region primers and SP2. TCRdb analysed the UMI-ligation and nested PCR reads with MiXCR anew, one entry per CDR3 protein. The top ten clones hold 6.2% of a sample with tens of thousands of distinct CDR3 sequences, approximately 5.7% of them seen once. As to treatment: skin biopsy from PPD injection site in Mantoux-positive individual. An oligonucleotide containing a UMI was ligated to the 3' end of TCR cDNA. The sample consisted of skin, taken from a tuberculin skin test site. Receptors originate from an adult in good health.

The V call is TRBV7-9, the J call TRBJ2-7; D call uncertain. The germline CDR1 and CDR2 sequences are SEHNR and FQNEAQ (reference sequence). V lost 2 bases and J lost 6, with 11 bases in between. CDR3 size: 13 residues. The DNA of the CDR3 is TGTGCCAGCAGCTTAACTGGGTTGGGCGAGCAGTACTTC. It codes for CASSLTGLGEQYF.

This clonotype was picked up many times. In DNA form, the CDR3 reads TGTGCCAGCAGTTACAGTCCGGGTAGCGGGAGGAGGAGGAATGAGCAGTTCTTC. Residues: CASSYSPGSGRRRNEQFF. The V gene is TRBV6-5, the J gene TRBJ2-1; 10 nucleotides match TRBD2. This CDR3 has 18 amino acids. V gave up 2 bases and J gave up 7 bases; unmatched junction bases: 14. From germline, CDR1 is MNHEY and CDR2 SVGAGI.

This clonotype was detected a few times. The genes are TRBV6-2 or TRBV6-3 and TRBJ1-1; D remains ambiguous. This CDR3 has 13 residues. V lost 6 bases and J 1 base, leaving 9 bases between the germline ends. Germline V gives CDR1 MNHEY, CDR2 SVGEGT. The CDR3 sequence: CASSGPGNTEAFF. CDR3 bases: TGTGCCAGCAGCGGGCCGGGGAACACTGAAGCTTTCTTT.

This chain links TRBV11-2 with TRBJ1-2; D call uncertain. V lost 0 bases and J 2 bases, leaving 7 bases between the germline ends. CDR1 is SGHAT, CDR2 FQNNGV, per germline. This CDR3 contains 14 residues. The CDR3 is CASSLDLRNYGYTF. The CDR3 DNA reads as TGTGCCAGCAGCTTAGATTTGAGGAACTATGGCTACACCTTC.

This clonotype ranks as medium-sized. The chain uses TRBV29-1 and TRBJ2-3; 8 bases match TRBD2. CDR1 and CDR2 (germline): SQVTM, ANQGSEA. The CDR3 totals 13 residues. J gave up 3 bases and V 6 bases, and 5 bases lay outside the gene matches. This CDR3 reads CSVQTSATDTQYF. The CDR3 DNA is TGCAGCGTCCAGACTAGCGCAACAGATACGCAGTATTTT.

This clonotype was seen repeatedly, ten times or more. The chain carries TRBV29-1 and TRBJ2-1; D may be TRBD2 (6 bases). The CDR3 is 11 residues long. CDR1 SQVTM and CDR2 ANQGSEA come from the germline V gene. Trimming removed 3 bases at V and 8 bases at J, with 8 bases between. Written as DNA, the CDR3 is TGCAGCGTTGACGGGACTTATGAGCAGTTCTTC. Its translation: CSVDGTYEQFF.

In this sample, this clonotype turned up a few times. The rearrangement joins TRBV20-1 to TRBJ2-3; 9 bases line up with TRBD2. Germline assignment: CDR1 DFQATT and CDR2 SNEGSKA (reference sequence). This CDR3 has 15 amino acids. V lost 6 bases to trimming and J lost 1 base; unmatched junction nucleotides: 8. DNA for the CDR3: TGCAGTGCGGGCGGGAGGGAGCGGGGCACAGATACGCAGTATTTT. Encoded protein: CSAGGRERGTDTQYF.

This clonotype was detected many times. This chain links TRBV15 with TRBJ1-6; possible D gene TRBD1, 5 bases. This CDR3 contains 19 residues. CDR1 LNHNV and CDR2 YYDKDF come from the germline V gene (reference sequence). V lost 0 bases and J 0 bases, leaving 15 bases between the germline ends. The chain's CDR3 is CATSRDILDSSSYNSPLHF. CDR3 nucleotide sequence: TGTGCCACCAGCAGAGATATCCTCGACAGTAGCTCCTATAATTCACCCCTCCACTTT.

In its sample, this clonotype was seen a few times. This sequence joins TRBV7-9 and TRBJ1-1; TRBD1 matches at 8 bases. The germline CDR1 and CDR2 sequences are SEHNR and FQNEAQ (reference sequence). The CDR3 is made up of 16 amino acids. With V trimmed by 5 bases and J by 4 bases, 12 bases remained unmatched. CDR3 in DNA: TGTGCCAGCAGCCCCGCATTAGGACAGGGCATCACTGAAGCTTTCTTT. Amino acid sequence: CASSPALGQGITEAFF.

The chain recombines TRBV30 with TRBJ1-3; tentative D call: TRBD1 (6 bases). CDR3 size: 16 residues. The V gene's germline CDR1 is GTSNPN and CDR2 SVGIG (reference sequence). V was pared by 3 bases and J by 0 bases, with 15 bases between. This CDR3 is CAWRPRTVSSGNTIYF. The CDR3 bases are TGTGCCTGGAGACCCAGGACAGTATCCTCTGGAAACACCATATATTTT. Looking up the rest from reference TRBV30 and TRBJ1-3 gives the full variable domain: SQTIHQWPATLVQPVGSPLSLECTVEGTSNPNLYWYRQAAGRGLQLLFYSVGIGQISSEVPQNLSASRPQDRQFILSSKKLLLSDSGFYLCAWRPRTVSSGNTIYFGEGSWLTVV.

This clonotype was counted a few times. The J gene is TRBJ1-5, the V gene TRBV19; D remains ambiguous. Per the germline V gene, CDR1 is LNHDA and CDR2 is SQIVND (reference sequence). Trimming left V 2 bases short and J 2 bases short, with 16 bases between. The CDR3 sequence is 17 residues long. This chain's CDR3 is CASSITFWAAGNQPQHF. The DNA of the CDR3 is TGTGCCAGTAGTATAACCTTTTGGGCCGCGGGCAATCAGCCCCAGCATTTT.

This clonotype was detected only a few times. This rearrangement joins TRBV6-5 to TRBJ1-3; D ambiguous. Germline CDR1 is MNHEY and CDR2 is SVGAGI. The CDR3 contains 14 residues. Trimming left V 7 bases short and J 7 bases short, with 17 bases between. The CDR3 DNA sequence: TGTGCCAGCATGAAAAGCGGTCAGCGGAACACCATATATTTT. The encoded protein is CASMKSGQRNTIYF.

This clonotype was picked up many times. This chain links TRBV4-3 with TRBJ2-1, with TRBD2 identical over 12 bases. V shed 0 bases, J shed 15 bases, and the junction held 21 bases outside the gene matches. Germline assignment: CDR1 LGHNA and CDR2 YSLEER. The CDR3 sequence is 19 residues long. The CDR3 DNA reads TGCGCCAGCAGCCAAGATCTTTTTAGTGCTAGCGGGAGGGCCGGGGAATGGTTCTTC. Amino acids: CASSQDLFSASGRAGEWFF.

Ten or more counts support this clonotype. This chain uses TRBV6-2 or TRBV6-3 with TRBJ2-7; 10 bases fit TRBD2. The CDR3 contains 15 residues. With V trimmed by 6 bases and J by 4 bases, 9 bases remained unmatched. The germline V gene encodes CDR1 MNHEY and CDR2 SVGEGT. In nucleotides, the CDR3 is TGTGCCAGCAGAGCTATAGCGGGGGGAGAATACGAGCAGTACTTC. It specifies CASRAIAGGEYEQYF.

This clonotype was counted ten times or more. The rearrangement links TRBV5-4 to TRBJ2-2; D gene uncertain. The V gene's germline CDR1 is SGHNT and CDR2 YYREEE (reference sequence). Between the trimmed V and J ends, which lost 0 bases and 4 bases, there was a span of 7 bases. CDR3 length: 14 residues. The CDR3 region is CASSLDQSTGELFF. CDR3 DNA: TGTGCCAGCAGCTTGGACCAGAGCACCGGGGAGCTGTTTTTT. The variable domain in full, with the rest retrieved from reference TRBV5-4 and TRBJ2-2, is ETGVTQSPTHLIKTRGQQVTLRCSSQSGHNTVSWYQQALGQGPQFIFQYYREEENGRGNFPPRFSGLQFPNYSSELNVNALELDDSALYLCASSLDQSTGELFFGEGSRLTVL.

There are many counts of this clonotype. The rearrangement uses TRBV18 and TRBJ2-7; D is perhaps TRBD2 (5 bases). Between the trimmed V and J ends, which lost 6 bases and 3 bases, there was a span of 21 bases. CDR3 length: 16 amino acids. Germline V gene data show CDR1 as KGHSH and CDR2 as LQKENI. The CDR3 nucleotides read TGTGCCAGCTCGGCCCGGGATTGGCTAGGCGGCTACGAGCAGTACTTC. Encoded protein: CASSARDWLGGYEQYF.

This clonotype was seen at least ten times. V is TRBV3-1 and J is TRBJ2-7; 12 nucleotides align to TRBD2. V lost 4 bases to trimming and J lost 0 bases; unmatched junction nucleotides: 4. From germline, CDR1 is LGHDT and CDR2 YNNKEL (reference sequence). The CDR3 totals 16 residues. CDR3 residues: CASSPGLAGPSYEQYF. CDR3 sequence (DNA): TGTGCCAGCAGCCCTGGACTAGCGGGACCCTCCTACGAGCAGTACTTC.

V and J are TRBV15 and TRBJ2-3; D remains unclear. Deletions cut 1 base from V and 0 bases from J, with 2 bases between. The CDR3 is made up of 13 amino acids. Germline loops: CDR1 LNHNV, CDR2 YYDKDF (reference sequence). CDR3 amino acids: CATSRASTDTQYF. In nucleotides, the CDR3 is TGTGCCACCAGCAGAGCCAGCACAGATACGCAGTATTTT.

This clonotype has ten or more counts. The rearrangement uses TRBV27 and TRBJ2-7; D remains unclear. The CDR3 is made up of 15 amino acids. The germline V and J ends were trimmed by 2 bases and 2 bases, with 13 bases remaining between them. CDR1 is MNHEY, CDR2 SMNVEV, per germline (reference sequence). In nucleotides, the CDR3 is TGTGCCAGCAGTTTAACGCTAGGAAGGACCTACGAGCAGTACTTC. It codes for CASSLTLGRTYEQYF.

The chain is built from TRBV6-5 and TRBJ2-7; D is possibly TRBD1 (6 bases). V dropped 8 bases and J dropped 3 bases, with 17 bases sitting between them. The CDR3 totals 14 residues. CDR1 is MNHEY and CDR2 is SVGAGI in the germline V gene. CDR3 sequence: CASAKGVGCYEQYF. The CDR3 bases are TGTGCCAGCGCCAAGGGGGTCGGCTGCTACGAGCAGTACTTC.

Many counts were recorded for this clonotype. The chain recombines TRBV16 with TRBJ2-1; 7 bases align to TRBD2. The V gene's germline CDR1 is KGHSY and CDR2 FQNENV. The CDR3 spans 17 residues. J lost 0 bases, V lost 1 base, and 6 bases had no gene match. Here the CDR3 reads CASSQLIPSGSYNEQFF. As DNA, the CDR3 is TGTGCCAGCAGCCAATTGATCCCTAGCGGCTCCTACAATGAGCAGTTCTTC.

This clonotype was seen ten or more times. This chain joins TRBV6-1 and TRBJ1-1; no definite D call. Germline V gene data show CDR1 as MNHNS and CDR2 as SASEGT. CDR3 length: 14 amino acids. The ends were cut back, 2 bases at V and 4 bases at J, with 11 bases in the middle. Written as DNA, the CDR3 is TGTGCCAGCAGTGAACCCCGACTCGGCACTGAAGCTTTCTTT. It codes for CASSEPRLGTEAFF.

This clonotype has a count of ten or more. DNA for the CDR3: TGTGCCAGCAGCACAATCGGCACCCCCGGGACAGCTAGCACAGATACGCAGTATTTT. This codes for CASSTIGTPGTASTDTQYF. The chain carries TRBV2 and TRBJ2-3; 7 nucleotides agree with TRBD1. Unmatched junction bases numbered 18, after V lost 6 bases and J lost 0 bases. In germline, CDR1 is SNHLY, CDR2 FYNNEI. The CDR3 has 19 residues.

In its sample, this clonotype was seen a few times. The chain carries TRBV4-2 and TRBJ1-5; 7 bases are a match to TRBD1. This CDR3 has 15 residues. J gave up 2 bases and V 3 bases, and 4 bases lay outside the gene matches. Per the germline V gene, CDR1 is LGHNA and CDR2 is YNFKEQ. The CDR3 region has the DNA TGTGCCAGCAGCCAGGACAGGCCGGGCAATCAGCCCCAGCATTTT. Protein: CASSQDRPGNQPQHF.

This clonotype was seen many times. The chain links TRBV6-2 or TRBV6-3 to TRBJ2-6, with a possible D match to TRBD1 (6 bases). CDR3 size: 18 residues. Germline loops: CDR1 MNHEY, CDR2 SVGEGT. The V and J ends lost 5 bases and 0 bases respectively, with 17 bases between them. CDR3 nucleotide sequence: TGTGCCAGCAGTCTACTTATGACAGGATACTCTGGGGCCAACGTCCTGACTTTC. Encoded protein: CASSLLMTGYSGANVLTF.

This clonotype was detected only a few times. V gene TRBV19 combines with J gene TRBJ1-1; D is perhaps TRBD1 (5 bases). The CDR3 covers 13 residues. CDR1 and CDR2 (germline): LNHDA, SQIVND (reference sequence). The ends were cut back, 8 bases at V and 3 bases at J, with 13 bases in the middle. Here the CDR3 reads CASFPGDHTEAFF. Written as DNA, the CDR3 is TGTGCCAGTTTCCCCGGGGACCACACTGAAGCTTTCTTT.

This clonotype was counted at least ten times. The chain links TRBV29-1 to TRBJ2-3; D is possibly TRBD1 or TRBD2 (5 bases each). Trimming removed 8 bases at V and 3 bases at J, with 12 bases between. This CDR3 is 12 amino acids long. CDR1 SQVTM and CDR2 ANQGSEA come from the germline V gene. DNA for the CDR3: TGCAGCTTAACGAGGGGTACAGATACGCAGTATTTT. This sequence encodes CSLTRGTDTQYF.

This clonotype has at least ten counts. The chain recombines TRBV6-1 with TRBJ2-7, with 9 positions matching TRBD2. Losses at the gene ends were 4 bases for V and 3 bases for J; bases not matched to a gene: 13. The CDR3 runs to 17 residues. Germline CDR1 and CDR2: MNHNS and SASEGT. The CDR3 sequence is CASSALPGLADGYEQYF. The CDR3 DNA reads as TGTGCCAGCAGTGCCTTACCGGGACTAGCCGATGGCTACGAGCAGTACTTC.

This clonotype was counted at least ten times. CDR3 DNA sequence: TGCAGCGTTGAAGAATGGCACCCCCAGGAATATGGCTACACCTTC. It yields the protein CSVEEWHPQEYGYTF. The chain uses TRBV29-1 and TRBJ1-2; D is ambiguous. This CDR3 has 15 residues. Germline V lookup: CDR1 SQVTM, CDR2 ANQGSEA. Trimming shortened V by 0 bases and J by 5 bases, and 16 bases separated the two germline ends.

This clonotype has more than one count but fewer than ten. V gene TRBV5-4 combines with J gene TRBJ2-5; tentatively, D is TRBD2 (5 bases). The CDR3 spans 15 residues. Germline V gene sequence: CDR1 SGHNT, CDR2 YYREEE (reference sequence). Between the trimmed V and J ends, which lost 0 bases and 2 bases, there was a span of 11 bases. The CDR3 here is CASSLASGAQETQYF. In nucleotides, the CDR3 is TGTGCCAGCAGCTTGGCCAGCGGAGCGCAAGAGACCCAGTACTTC.